Listed below are T cell receptor beta chains from one sample, sequenced in a study of blood T cell repertoires in COVID-19. TCRdb keeps only in-frame clones here, not all; method: immunoSEQ multiplex PCR. Of fewer than 85,000 clones detected, roughly 70% appear once; the ten largest clones hold roughly 23%. Material for sequencing was peripheral blood. Every receptor here comes from a man aged 55 to 70 with acute or convalescent COVID-19. Both conserved end residues are part of each CDR3. A D gene is named only where the DNA matches it firmly. Clone size is stated in some rows and not others, as once, few, many or a class when expanded.

V	D	size	J	DNA	CDR3
TRBV7-3	TRBD1	-	TRBJ2-4	TGTGCCAGCAGCTCCCCGGGACAGCGAAACATTCAGTACTTC	CASSSPGQRNIQYF
TRBV6-6	TRBD2	-	TRBJ2-7	TGTGCCAGCAGTCGGCGGGGGACTAATGGCGAGCAGTACTTC	CASSRRGTNGEQYF
TRBV14	TRBD1	once	TRBJ2-3	TGTGCCAGCAGCCAAGGTTATGGACAGGCAGATACGCAGTATTTT	CASSQGYGQADTQYF
TRBV25-1	TRBD2	once	TRBJ2-3	TGTGCCAGCAGTGTACTAGCGGGGGCAGATACGCAGTATTTT	CASSVLAGADTQYF
TRBV24-1	TRBD1	-	TRBJ2-5	TGTGCCACCAGTGATTCCGTCCGGGACAGTCAAGAGACCCAGTACTTC	CATSDSVRDSQETQYF
TRBV28	-	-	TRBJ1-4	TGTGCCAGCTTCCCGGGGGGAACAACTAATGAAAAACTGTTTTTT	CASFPGGTTNEKLFF
TRBV5-4	-	-	TRBJ1-1	TGTGCCAGCAGCTTCGCCGGGAACACTGAAGCTTTCTTT	CASSFAGNTEAFF
TRBV4-1	-	-	TRBJ1-1	TGCGCCAGCGGGGGGATGTCCCTAGGAACTGAAGCTTTCTTT	CASGGMSLGTEAFF
TRBV25-1	TRBD1	-	TRBJ1-4	TGTGCCAGCAGTGAATGGCAGGGGGCCGGAAAACTGTTTTTT	CASSEWQGAGKLFF
TRBV19	TRBD1	-	TRBJ2-1	TGTGCCAGTAGTAGGGACAGGCCGCCGTCGGAGCAGTTCTTC	CASSRDRPPSEQFF
TRBV30	TRBD1	-	TRBJ1-1	TGTGCCTGCCTGACCCCCGACAGGGTTAGTGAAGCTTTCTTT	CACLTPDRVSEAFF
TRBV6-5	-	-	TRBJ2-2	TGTGCCAGCAGTCCCCGGAGACAGTCCACCGGGGAGCTGTTTTTT	CASSPRRQSTGELFF
TRBV7-8	-	-	TRBJ1-5	TGTGCCAGCAGCTTAGAATTCCGGCGGAATCAGCCCCAGCATTTT	CASSLEFRRNQPQHF
TRBV28	-	-	TRBJ2-2	TGTGCCAGCACCCCTTCAGGGGGACTTCGGGTAGGACGGGAGCTGTTTTTT	CASTPSGGLRVGRELFF
TRBV18	-	few	TRBJ1-5	TGTGCCAGCTCAAGAGGAACAGGGCAGCAGCCCCAGCATTTT	CASSRGTGQQPQHF
TRBV6-5	TRBD1	-	TRBJ2-1	TGTGCCAGCAGCCCACGGGGGACAGGGGACAATGAGCAGTTCTTC	CASSPRGTGDNEQFF
TRBV3-1/TRBV3-2	TRBD1	-	TRBJ2-1	TGTGCCAGCAGCCGACAGGGGGCGCGTAATGAGCAGTTCTTC	CASSRQGARNEQFF
TRBV25-1	TRBD1	once	TRBJ1-5	TGTGCCAGCAGCGAGACAGGGGCGGGCAATCAGCCCCAGCATTTT	CASSETGAGNQPQHF
TRBV6-6	TRBD1	-	TRBJ1-3	TGTGCCAGCAGCCGCGACAGGGGGTCTGGAAACACCATATATTTT	CASSRDRGSGNTIYF
TRBV6-5	TRBD2	few	TRBJ2-1	TGTGCCAGCAGACCCAGCGGGGGATTCTTCAATGAGCAGTTCTTC	CASRPSGGFFNEQFF
TRBV5-1	-	-	TRBJ2-7	TGCGCCAGCAGCTTGGGCCTAGCAGAGGACGAGCAGTACTTC	CASSLGLAEDEQYF
TRBV24-1	-	many	TRBJ1-4	TGTGCCACCAGTGACGGAGGGGGGGGCAATTTCGAAAAACTGTTTTTT	CATSDGGGGNFEKLFF
TRBV24-1	-	-	TRBJ2-5	TGTGCCACCAGTGATTTGCGGTTTGGGGGGAAAGAGACCCAGTACTTC	CATSDLRFGGKETQYF
TRBV5-4	TRBD1	-	TRBJ2-5	TGTGCCAGCAGCACCGCAGGGGGAGCAGACCAAGAGACCCAGTACTTC	CASSTAGGADQETQYF
TRBV6-1	TRBD2	once	TRBJ2-7	TGTGCCAGCAGTGAATCAGTCGGGGAGGGTTACGAGCAGTACTTC	CASSESVGEGYEQYF
TRBV9	-	-	TRBJ2-3	TGTGCCAGCAGCGCCCATGAGGCCTCCCTCACAGATACGCAGTATTTT	CASSAHEASLTDTQYF
TRBV11-2	TRBD1	-	TRBJ2-4	TGTGCCAGCAGTTTTTCAGGGGGTGACATTCAGTACTTC	CASSFSGGDIQYF
TRBV30	TRBD1	-	TRBJ1-2	TGTGCCTGGAGTCTAGGACAGGGGGCGTATGGCTACACCTTC	CAWSLGQGAYGYTF
TRBV5-5	TRBD1	-	TRBJ1-4	TGTGCCAGCACCTACTCCCAGGACAGGGCTGAAAAACTGTTTTTT	CASTYSQDRAEKLFF
TRBV5-6	-	-	TRBJ1-5	TGTGCCAGCAGCTTCTTTACCAGGCGGGGTTATCAGCCCCAGCATTTT	CASSFFTRRGYQPQHF
TRBV10-3	-	few	TRBJ2-2	TGTGCCATCGCAGGCCCCAACACCGGGGAGCTGTTTTTT	CAIAGPNTGELFF
TRBV5-1	TRBD2	-	TRBJ2-3	TGCGCCAGCAGCTCGATGACTAGCGGGAACACAGATACGCAGTATTTT	CASSSMTSGNTDTQYF
TRBV5-1	-	few	TRBJ1-6	TGCGCCAGCAGCTTGGGGCTGGTCGGAGGTTCGTTAAATTCACCCCTCCACTTT	CASSLGLVGGSLNSPLHF
TRBV25-1	TRBD2	-	TRBJ2-5	TGTGCCAGCAGTGTACTAGCGGGGGTTGAGACCCAGTACTTC	CASSVLAGVETQYF
TRBV3-1/TRBV3-2	TRBD1	-	TRBJ1-3	TGTGCCAGCCGCCGGGGGACAGACACTACCCCTGGAAACACCATATATTTT	CASRRGTDTTPGNTIYF
TRBV5-1	TRBD2	-	TRBJ2-7	TGCGCCAGCAGCTTACGTCAGGGACTAGCGGGAGAGAAGCAGTACTTC	CASSLRQGLAGEKQYF
TRBV2	-	-	TRBJ1-6	TGTGCCAGCAAGAGAGAGACAGATAATTCACCCCTCCACTTT	CASKRETDNSPLHF
TRBV19	TRBD2	-	TRBJ2-1	TGTGCCAGTCTATCGGGGACTGGGATAGCGGGAGGAAACAATGAGCAGTTCTTC	CASLSGTGIAGGNNEQFF
TRBV6-6	-	-	TRBJ2-6	TGTGCCAGCAGTCAAACTGAGGGGGGGCTTGGGGCCAACGTCCTGACTTTC	CASSQTEGGLGANVLTF
TRBV27	-	many	TRBJ1-4	TGTGCCAGCAGTTTCGGGGGGGAAACTAATGAAAAACTGTTTTTT	CASSFGGETNEKLFF